This TCR beta chain was recorded in a study of cytomegalovirus exposure and HLA in healthy donors (dated by TCRdb to the late 2010s). General notes on the study: A later analysis indicated that the 90 to 150 validation repertoires were generated on the platform also employed for the 720 or so repertoires of the first cohort. To predict cytomegalovirus infection status, the study combined high-throughput TCR immunosequencing, statistical association of individual TCRs with disease status, and machine learning. In addition to the first cohort of 666 subjects, a separate validation cohort of approximately 130 different subjects was used. The study aimed to test whether cataloging public T cell receptors could reveal signatures of past pathogen exposure. Overall study outcomes, separate from this receptor: A later analysis had no HLA typing for the validation cohort, so co-occurrence there was scored across all 110 or so repertoires. Most TCR sequences were seen in very few donors, while some public TCRs were found in many individuals. The classifier was reported to diagnose cytomegalovirus status with high specificity and sensitivity in both the original cohort and the validation cohort. Three of the identified cytomegalovirus-associated TCR beta chains were confirmed in vitro to be specific for cytomegalovirus antigens. The authors suggested that the approach could potentially be extended to other disease states and immunological phenotypes. In the study, around 150 TCR beta chains were listed as associated with cytomegalovirus. Of the cluster scores, around 95% were above 0 in a later analysis, which found that TCRs clustered in the first cohort also tended to co-occur in the 95 to 150 validation repertoires.

The germline ends are 9 bases apart after V is trimmed by 0 bases and J by 0 bases. CDR1 and CDR2 were assigned from the germline V gene as MGHRA and YSYEKL. The CDR3 has 15 amino acids, counting the end cysteine and phenylalanine. Only the CDR3 portion is preserved as DNA: 45 bases, with reading frame beginning at the first base. Separate from the approximately 700-subject first cohort, the validation cohort of roughly 110 subjects was the group to which the donors belonged. Libraries were made using the immunoSEQ multiplex PCR assay. As for the original processing: A statistical classification framework was developed to diagnose cytomegalovirus status using the catalog of TCR beta chain sequences. TCRdb's version of the immuneACCESS table is confined to in-frame rearrangements and falls short of the full clone set. An unresolved V gene accounts for under half of the shortfall where checked; the remainder is of unknown origin. That table is the source of V, J and clone size, and D and trimming were worked out from the DNA. The sample yields some 150,000 clones; about 88% were counted once. About 3.5% of the sample goes to the ten largest clones.

About this clone itself: Its recognized antigen is unknown. No base qualities exist here, and no much larger clone lies one base off it.

Sequencing used PBMCs. The sequence was obtained from a woman aged 18-29 years in good health and CMV-seropositive. The chain is made from TRBV4-1 and TRBJ2-7, with no confidently assigned D gene. The sequenced DNA is TGCGCCAGCAGCCAAGATCGAGTGAGCTCCTACGAGCAGTACTTC. Its protein is CASSQDRVSSYEQYF.